Below, one T cell receptor (beta chain) is given with its context. Its antigen is still unknown. They ran version v3.0 of the immunoSEQ assay at survey level. Only in-frame clones appear in the TCRdb table, and some are missing; sequencing was by immunoSEQ multiplex PCR. The sample consists of approximately 26,000 clones, roughly nine tenths of them appearing once. The sample comes from a study of long-term antiretroviral therapy in people with HIV. Points from the study as a whole: The study collected blood between the mid-2000s and the late 2010s, possibly under older ART regimens. CDR3 length ranges were narrower in HIV repertoires than in controls. Post-ART samples showed increased diversity that remained below transplant donor control levels.

The study used samples holding 1-10 million cryopreserved PBMC before DNA extraction. The CDR3 runs to 14 residues. J gave up 4 bases and V 3 bases, and 3 bases lay outside the gene matches. The germline gives CDR1 MGHRA, CDR2 YSYEKL. V gene TRBV4-1 combines with J gene TRBJ2-5; TRBD2 matches at 9 bases. The starting material was unsorted PBMCs, obtained 3.1 years after starting antiretroviral therapy. This sequence originates from a man between 18 and 29 years old with HIV. The CDR3 loop is CASSQKTSGETQYF. CDR3 nucleotide sequence: TGCGCCAGCAGCCAGAAGACTAGCGGAGAGACCCAGTACTTC.